The 13 T cell receptor beta chains reported below all come from one sample, sequenced in a study of blood T cell repertoires in COVID-19. Produced via immunoSEQ multiplex PCR; TCRdb's table is partial and in-frame only. The repertoire includes some 220,000 clones, nearly 90% of them detected once, and about 12% sits in the top ten. The sequencing input was peripheral blood. These receptors all stem from a woman aged 18-30 years who had recovered from COVID-19.

The rearrangement links TRBV30 to TRBJ2-7; a possible D gene is TRBD1 (6 bases). The CDR3 has 16 amino acids. The germline V and J ends were trimmed by 3 bases and 0 bases, with 18 bases remaining between them. Per germline, CDR1 GTSNPN and CDR2 SVGIG (reference sequence). The CDR3 nucleotides read TGTGCCTGGAGATTGTCGGGACATAAGTACTCCTACGAGCAGTACTTC. Protein product: CAWRLSGHKYSYEQYF.

This chain joins TRBV18 and TRBJ2-1; D remains ambiguous. The CDR3 consists of 15 residues. The germline CDR1 and CDR2 sequences are KGHSH and LQKENI. V was clipped by 1 base and J by 0 bases, with 7 bases between them. CDR3 sequence: CASSPLTSSYNEQFF. Here the CDR3 DNA reads TGTGCCAGCTCACCACTCACGAGCTCCTACAATGAGCAGTTCTTC.

V and J are TRBV10-3 and TRBJ2-1; D ambiguous. The CDR3 consists of 12 residues. The germline V gene encodes CDR1 ENHRY and CDR2 SYGVKD. The V gene lost 0 bases and the J gene lost 9 bases, with 6 bases spanning the gap. CDR3 residues: CAISESTSEQFF. CDR3 bases: TGTGCCATCAGTGAGTCAACGAGTGAGCAGTTCTTC.

The table lists this clone with a count of one. The CDR3 sequence: CASSATVTEAFF. Here the CDR3 DNA reads TGTGCCAGCAGTGCAACAGTCACTGAAGCTTTCTTT. V is TRBV2 and J is TRBJ1-1; D remains unclear. The CDR3 contains 12 residues. Germline values: CDR1 SNHLY, CDR2 FYNNEI. V lost 4 bases to trimming and J lost 4 bases, with 7 bases between them. Full variable domain (rest looked up from reference TRBV2 and TRBJ1-1): EPEVTQTPSHQVTQMGQEVILRCVPISNHLYFYWYRQILGQKVEFLVSFYNNEISEKSEIFDDQFSVERPDGSNFTLKIRSTKLEDSAMYFCASSATVTEAFFGQGTRLTVV.

There are a few counts of this clone. The genes are TRBV10-3 and TRBJ2-2; 15 nucleotides align to TRBD2. The CDR3 covers 16 residues. The V and J ends lost 5 bases and 6 bases, in that order; junction bases with no gene match: 4. Germline V gives CDR1 ENHRY, CDR2 SYGVKD. The DNA for the CDR3 is TGTGCCATCAGTTGGACTAGCGGGAGGGCCGCCGGGGAGCTGTTTTTT. Its translation: CAISWTSGRAAGELFF.

CDR3: CSVEGGPEARENTIYF. The CDR3 bases are TGCAGCGTTGAAGGGGGGCCAGAGGCGCGGGAGAACACCATATATTTT. The J gene is TRBJ1-3, the V gene TRBV29-1, with TRBD1 as a possible D gene (6 bases). CDR3 length: 16 residues. The germline V gene encodes CDR1 SQVTM and CDR2 ANQGSEA. Trimming removed 1 base at V and 7 bases at J, with 20 bases between.

The chain joins TRBV27 to TRBJ2-1; perhaps TRBD2 as D (6 bases). From germline, CDR1 is MNHEY and CDR2 SMNVEV (reference sequence). There are 16 residues in the CDR3. The ends were cut back, 5 bases at V and 0 bases at J, with 14 bases in the middle. CDR3 DNA sequence: TGTGCCAGCAGTAACCTTGACGGGGGCTCCTACAATGAGCAGTTCTTC. Amino acids: CASSNLDGGSYNEQFF.

The gene calls are TRBV20-1 and TRBJ2-1; D is perhaps TRBD1 (6 bases). CDR1 DFQATT and CDR2 SNEGSKA come from the germline V gene (reference sequence). V shed 4 bases and J shed 6 bases, with 7 bases lying between them. This CDR3 spans 11 amino acids. CDR3 in DNA: TGCAGTGCTATACAGGGCAATGAGCAGTTCTTC. Translated: CSAIQGNEQFF.

This clone was counted a single time. The chain joins TRBV4-1 to TRBJ1-5; 11 bases line up with TRBD1. The V segment lost 2 bases and the J segment 2 bases; nucleotides outside the gene matches: 11. CDR1 and CDR2 (germline): MGHRA, YSYEKL. This CDR3 region has 19 residues. CDR3 residues: CASSQTPGQGVSGNQPQHF. The CDR3 region has the DNA TGCGCCAGCAGCCAAACACCGGGACAGGGGGTCAGCGGCAATCAGCCCCAGCATTTT.

The CDR3 is CASSPERASYEQYF. The CDR3 DNA sequence: TGTGCCAGCAGCCCGGAGAGGGCCTCCTACGAGCAGTACTTC. V and J are TRBV5-4 and TRBJ2-7, with D perhaps TRBD2 (5 bases). The CDR3 runs to 14 residues. Between the trimmed V and J ends, which lost 4 bases and 0 bases, there was a span of 11 bases. Germline CDR1 reads SGHNT; CDR2 reads YYREEE (reference sequence).

The chain is built from TRBV19 and TRBJ2-6; 8 bases are a match to TRBD1. CDR1 and CDR2 from the germline V gene are LNHDA and SQIVND (reference sequence). The CDR3 length is 17 residues. V lost 7 bases, J lost 0 bases, and 8 bases stayed unmatched. Here the CDR3 reads CASTGQGENSGANVLTF. Written as DNA, the CDR3 is TGTGCCAGTACCGGACAGGGCGAGAACTCTGGGGCCAACGTCCTGACTTTC. Combining the CDR3 with reference TRBV19 and TRBJ2-6 gives the whole variable domain DGGITQSPKYLFRKEGQNVTLSCEQNLNHDAMYWYRQDPGQGLRLIYYSQIVNDFQKGDIAEGYSVSREKKESFPLTVTSAQKNPTAFYLCASTGQGENSGANVLTFGAGSRLTVL.

This chain uses TRBV7-2 with TRBJ1-5; maybe TRBD1 (5 bases). Per germline, CDR1 SGHTA and CDR2 FQGNSA. The CDR3 has 17 amino acids. V gave up 5 bases and J gave up 3 bases, with 20 bases separating them. CDR3: CASSRWTLWENNQPQHF. The CDR3 DNA sequence: TGTGCCAGCAGCCGTTGGACACTTTGGGAAAACAATCAGCCCCAGCATTTT.

The rearrangement joins TRBV9 to TRBJ2-3; D gene uncertain. Germline assignment: CDR1 SGDLS and CDR2 YYNGEE. This CDR3 has 14 amino acids. V lost 4 bases, J lost 4 bases, and 13 bases lay in between. The CDR3 nucleotides are TGTGCCAGCAGCCGCAGCGAATGGGCAGATACGCAGTATTTT. It encodes CASSRSEWADTQYF.